This is a list of T cell receptor beta chains from one sample in a study of cytomegalovirus exposure and HLA in healthy donors. Some clones are missing from TCRdb's copy, which holds only in-frame ones; the method was immunoSEQ multiplex PCR. This sample has under 200,000 clones, with 75% found just once. The sequenced sample consisted of PBMCs. These receptors were obtained from a male donor in good health and CMV-seronegative. CDR3s include the opening cysteine and the closing phenylalanine or tryptophan. D genes are given only for firm matches. Clone size, where shown, is once, few, many, or a class for clones that have expanded.

D	J	size	V	DNA	CDR3
-	TRBJ1-4	few	TRBV4-1	TGTGCCAGCAGCCGGGACACCGACGGGTTAAAACTGTTTTTT	CASSRDTDGLKLFF
-	TRBJ2-7	-	TRBV7-9	TGTGCCAGCAGCTTTGGAGCACAGGGTGGGTACGAGCAGTACTTC	CASSFGAQGGYEQYF
-	TRBJ2-5	-	TRBV30	TGTGCCTGGAGTGTCTCTCGGGAGCAGTACTTC	CAWSVSREQYF
-	TRBJ1-1	-	TRBV6-1	TGTGCCAGCAAGAGGAAGGACACTGAAGCTTTCTTT	CASKRKDTEAFF
-	TRBJ1-4	-	TRBV4-1	TGCGCCAGCAGCCAAGTAGCCAGAATGAGTGAAAAACTGTTTTTT	CASSQVARMSEKLFF
-	TRBJ1-1	-	TRBV2	TGTGCCAGCAGTGGTAGTAACGAGAACACTGAAGCTTTCTTT	CASSGSNENTEAFF
-	TRBJ2-5	-	TRBV18	TGTGCCAGCTCACCAAGGCGGGCAGGGGAGAGCCAAGAGACCCAGTACTTC	CASSPRRAGESQETQYF
TRBD2	TRBJ2-1	-	TRBV5-1	TGCGCCAGCAGCTTGCCTCTAGCGGGAGGCAATGAGCAGTTCTTC	CASSLPLAGGNEQFF
-	TRBJ2-2	once	TRBV5-1	TGCGCCAGCAGCTTGGCCGCTCAGGGGTTCACCGGGGAGCTGTTTTTT	CASSLAAQGFTGELFF
TRBD1	TRBJ1-4	-	TRBV30	TGTGCCTGGAGGACCCTAGGGGGCCGGACTAATGAAAAACTGTTTTTT	CAWRTLGGRTNEKLFF
-	TRBJ2-3	-	TRBV5-1	TGCGCCAGCAGCCTGGGGAGTAGCACAGATACGCAGTATTTT	CASSLGSSTDTQYF
TRBD1	TRBJ2-5	-	TRBV4-1	TGCGCCAGCAGCAGGGACAGGGTCGAGACCCAGTACTTC	CASSRDRVETQYF
TRBD2	TRBJ2-1	-	TRBV28	TGTGCCAGCAGTTTAGCTCTAGCGGGAGTAAGGGGGAATGAGCAGTTCTTC	CASSLALAGVRGNEQFF
-	TRBJ2-6	-	TRBV19	TGTGCCAGTAGTATCCCGGTCTACTCTGGGGCCAACGTCCTGACTTTC	CASSIPVYSGANVLTF
-	TRBJ2-5	-	TRBV27	TGTGCCAGCAGTTCCCGACTGGGGGGAGAGACCCAGTACTTC	CASSSRLGGETQYF
TRBD2	TRBJ2-1	-	TRBV5-1	TGCGCCAGCAGCTTGGATGGGACTAGCAGTAATGAGCAGTTCTTC	CASSLDGTSSNEQFF
TRBD2	TRBJ2-3	-	TRBV7-2	TGTGCCAGCAGCCGACAGGGACTAGCGGGAGGGACAGATACGCAGTATTTT	CASSRQGLAGGTDTQYF
TRBD1	TRBJ2-7	once	TRBV5-4	TGTGCCAGCAGCTTGTGGACAGGGGGGTACCACGAGCAGTACTTC	CASSLWTGGYHEQYF
-	TRBJ1-2	-	TRBV27	TGTGCCAGCAGTCTGATACCCTCGGACAGCAACTATGGCTACACCTTC	CASSLIPSDSNYGYTF
TRBD1	TRBJ2-7	-	TRBV5-1	TGCGCCAGCAGCTTGTCAGCAGGGGGCTGGGACGAGCAGTACTTC	CASSLSAGGWDEQYF
TRBD2	TRBJ2-3	few	TRBV4-1	TGCGCCAGCAGTTTGAGAATAGCGGGGGGGCCCGATACGCAGTATTTT	CASSLRIAGGPDTQYF